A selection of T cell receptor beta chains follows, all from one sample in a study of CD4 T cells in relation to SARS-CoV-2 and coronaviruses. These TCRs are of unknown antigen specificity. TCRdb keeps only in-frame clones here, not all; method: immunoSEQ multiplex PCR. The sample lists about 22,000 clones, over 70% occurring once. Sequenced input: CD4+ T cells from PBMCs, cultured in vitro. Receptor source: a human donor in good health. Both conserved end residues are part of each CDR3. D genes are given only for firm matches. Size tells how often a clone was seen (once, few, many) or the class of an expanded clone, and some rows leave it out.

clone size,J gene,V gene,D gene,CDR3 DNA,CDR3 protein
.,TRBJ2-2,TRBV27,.,TGTGCCAGCAGCGAGTACCGACCTCTCACCGGGGAGCTGTTTTTT,CASSEYRPLTGELFF
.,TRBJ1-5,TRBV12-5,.,TGTGCTAGTGGTTTCCACAATTATAGCAATCAGCCCCAGCATTTT,CASGFHNYSNQPQHF
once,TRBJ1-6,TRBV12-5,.,TGTGCTAGTGGTTTGGATCTCGGGGGATCCTATAATTCACCCCTCCACTTT,CASGLDLGGSYNSPLHF
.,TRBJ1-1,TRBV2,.,TGTGCCAGCAGGTACGGAGAAGGCACTGAAGCTTTCTTT,CASRYGEGTEAFF
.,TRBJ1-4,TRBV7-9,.,TGTGCCAGCAGCTTTGGGATAGGAACTAATGAAAAACTGTTTTTT,CASSFGIGTNEKLFF
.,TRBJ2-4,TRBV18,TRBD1,TGTGCCAGCTCACAGATGACAGGGCTGGAGGCCAAAAACATTCAGTACTTC,CASSQMTGLEAKNIQYF
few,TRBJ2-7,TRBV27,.,TGTGCCAGCAGTTTAGGTCCGTGGCCCGTCCACGAGCAGTACTTC,CASSLGPWPVHEQYF
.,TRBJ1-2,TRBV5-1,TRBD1,TGCGCCAGCAGCTTGGCCTCCCAGGTAACAGGGGATGGCTACACCTTC,CASSLASQVTGDGYTF
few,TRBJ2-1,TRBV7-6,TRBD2,TGTGCCAGCAGCTTACTGGCGGGAGTGGTGAATGAGCAGTTCTTC,CASSLLAGVVNEQFF
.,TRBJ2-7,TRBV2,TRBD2,TGTGCCAGCAGTGAAGTAGCGGGAGCGGGAGGAGAGCAGTACTTC,CASSEVAGAGGEQYF
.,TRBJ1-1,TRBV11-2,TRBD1,TGTGCCAGCAGCTTACCAGGGGGCAACACTGAAGCTTTCTTT,CASSLPGGNTEAFF
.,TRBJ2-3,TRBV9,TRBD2,TGTGCCAGCAGCGTAGAGGGAGGAGGGACTAGCCTCCCTCTTAGCACAGATACGCAGTATTTT,CASSVEGGGTSLPLSTDTQYF
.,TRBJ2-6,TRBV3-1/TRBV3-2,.,TGTGCCAGCAGCCAGGCGACGCCTGGGGCCAACGTCCTGACTTTC,CASSQATPGANVLTF
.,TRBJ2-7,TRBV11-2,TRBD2,TGTGCCAGCAGCCCGACGACTAGCGGGCTAAATAGGGAGCAGTACTTC,CASSPTTSGLNREQYF
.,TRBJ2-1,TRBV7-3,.,TGTGCCAGCAGCTTCCTCCGGGAGTGGGGTGAGCAGTTCTTC,CASSFLREWGEQFF
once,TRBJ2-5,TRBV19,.,TGTGCCAGTAGTTCGGAGGCAGAGACCCAGTACTTC,CASSSEAETQYF
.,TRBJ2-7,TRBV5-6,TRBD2,TGTGCCAGCAGAAGGACTAGCGGGAGAGACCACGAGCAGTACTTC,CASRRTSGRDHEQYF
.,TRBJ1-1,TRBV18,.,TGTGCCAGCTCACCCAACCCGAGGTTTACTGAAGCTTTCTTT,CASSPNPRFTEAFF
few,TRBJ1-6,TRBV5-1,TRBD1,TGCGCCAGCAGCTGGACAGGGGAGAATTCACCCCTCCACTTT,CASSWTGENSPLHF
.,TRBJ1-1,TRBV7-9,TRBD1,TGTGCCAGCAGCCCATCGACAGGGGTCACTGAAGCTTTCTTT,CASSPSTGVTEAFF
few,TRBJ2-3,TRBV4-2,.,TGTGCCAGCAGCCAAGAGGATCCAGATACGCAGTATTTT,CASSQEDPDTQYF
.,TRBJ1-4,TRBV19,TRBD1,TGTGCCAGTAAAGTGACAGGGTTCGAAAAACTGTTTTTT,CASKVTGFEKLFF
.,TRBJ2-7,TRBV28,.,TGTGCCAGCAGTCGGGACCGGTCCTACGAGCAGTACTTC,CASSRDRSYEQYF
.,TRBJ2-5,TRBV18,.,TGTGCCAGCTCATCTACAGGAGGGGAGACCCAGTACTTC,CASSSTGGETQYF
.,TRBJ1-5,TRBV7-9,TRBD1,TGTGCCAGCCGTGGAGCCGACAGGGGACAGCCCCAGCATTTT,CASRGADRGQPQHF
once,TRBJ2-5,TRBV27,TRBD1,TGTGCCAGCAGTTCACACACCGGACAGGGCCAAGAGACCCAGTACTTC,CASSSHTGQGQETQYF
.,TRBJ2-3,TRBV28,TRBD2,TGTGCCAGCAGTGTAGCGGGACCTCGCACAGATACGCAGTATTTT,CASSVAGPRTDTQYF
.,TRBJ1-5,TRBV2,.,TGTGCCAGCAGTGTAAGGCAAGGGGGTCAGCCCCAGCATTTT,CASSVRQGGQPQHF
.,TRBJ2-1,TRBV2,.,TGTGCCAGCAGTTGGCTTAATGAGCAGTTCTTC,CASSWLNEQFF
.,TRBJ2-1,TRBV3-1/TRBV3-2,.,TGTGCCAGCAGCCAAGCTAGCAATGAGCAGTTCTTC,CASSQASNEQFF
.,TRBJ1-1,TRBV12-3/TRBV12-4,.,TGTGCCAGCAGTCCTCGGTTAAACACTGAAGCTTTCTTT,CASSPRLNTEAFF